One sample yielded the 2 T cell receptor beta chains listed below, sequenced in a study of blood T cell repertoires in COVID-19. TCRdb's table, derived via immunoSEQ multiplex PCR, lists solely in-frame clones and lacks some. Counted here are approximately 110,000 clones, roughly 83% occurring once; the ten biggest clones make up 5% to 6%. Sample: peripheral blood. The receptor source for this set is a human donor in a cohort sampled during active COVID-19.

CDR3 sequence reads: CASSIANGNEKLFF. The CDR3 DNA reads TGTGCCAGTAGTATAGCGAACGGGAATGAAAAACTGTTTTTT. The rearrangement links TRBV19 to TRBJ1-4, with D uncertain. V was pared by 1 base and J by 5 bases, with 8 bases between. Germline CDR1 reads LNHDA; CDR2 reads SQIVND (reference sequence). This CDR3 region has 14 residues.

This clone was seen repeatedly, ten times or more. The V and J genes are TRBV21-1 and TRBJ1-2; the table's TRBD1 call for D was not verified on the DNA. TRBV21-1 is assigned pseudogene status. This CDR3 is 15 amino acids long. The CDR3 DNA reads as TGTGCCAGCAGCAAACTAGACAGGCTTGACTATGGCTACACCTTC. It specifies CASSKLDRLDYGYTF.